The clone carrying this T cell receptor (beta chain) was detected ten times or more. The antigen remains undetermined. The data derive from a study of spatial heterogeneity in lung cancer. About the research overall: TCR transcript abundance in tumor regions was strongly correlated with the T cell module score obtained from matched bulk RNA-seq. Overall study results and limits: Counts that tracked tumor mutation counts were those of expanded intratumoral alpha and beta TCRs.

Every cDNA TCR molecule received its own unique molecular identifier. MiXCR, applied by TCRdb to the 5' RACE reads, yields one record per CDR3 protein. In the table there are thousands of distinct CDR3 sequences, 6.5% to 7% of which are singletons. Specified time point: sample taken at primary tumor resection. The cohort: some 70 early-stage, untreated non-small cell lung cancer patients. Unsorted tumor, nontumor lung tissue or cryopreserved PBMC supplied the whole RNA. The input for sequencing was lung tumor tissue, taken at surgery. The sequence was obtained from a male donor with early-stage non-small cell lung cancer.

The CDR3 is CASRSGLAGGTDTQYF. CDR3 coding DNA: TGTGCCAGCAGGTCCGGACTAGCGGGGGGCACAGATACGCAGTATTTT. This chain connects TRBV5-4 to TRBJ2-3, with TRBD2 identical over 13 bases. Trimming removed 5 bases from V and 1 base from J; junction bases left unmatched: 4. The CDR3 runs 16 residues. Germline V CDR1 and CDR2: SGHNT, YYREEE (reference sequence). Full variable domain (missing parts from reference TRBV5-4 and TRBJ2-3): ETGVTQSPTHLIKTRGQQVTLRCSSQSGHNTVSWYQQALGQGPQFIFQYYREEENGRGNFPPRFSGLQFPNYSSELNVNALELDDSALYLCASRSGLAGGTDTQYFGPGTRLTVL.